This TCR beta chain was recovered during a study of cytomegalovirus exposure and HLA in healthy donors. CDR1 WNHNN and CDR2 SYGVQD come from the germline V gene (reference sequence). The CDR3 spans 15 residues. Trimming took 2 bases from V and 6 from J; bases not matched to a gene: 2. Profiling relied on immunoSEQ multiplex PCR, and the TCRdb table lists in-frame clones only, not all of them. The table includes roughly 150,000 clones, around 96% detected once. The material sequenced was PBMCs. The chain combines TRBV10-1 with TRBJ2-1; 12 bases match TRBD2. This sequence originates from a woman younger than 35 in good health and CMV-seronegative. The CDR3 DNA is TGCGCCAGCAGTGAGACTAGCGGGGGGCCCAATGAGCAGTTCTTC. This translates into CASSETSGGPNEQFF.